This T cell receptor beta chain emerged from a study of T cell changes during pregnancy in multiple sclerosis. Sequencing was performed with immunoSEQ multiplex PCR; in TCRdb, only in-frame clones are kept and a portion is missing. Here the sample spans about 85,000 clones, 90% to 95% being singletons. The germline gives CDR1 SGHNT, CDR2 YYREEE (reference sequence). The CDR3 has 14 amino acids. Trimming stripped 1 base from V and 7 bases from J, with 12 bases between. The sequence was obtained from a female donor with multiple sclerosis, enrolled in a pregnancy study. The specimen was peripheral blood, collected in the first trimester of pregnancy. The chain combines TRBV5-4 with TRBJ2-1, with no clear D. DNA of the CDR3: TGTGCCAGCAGCTTGTCCAGGTGGCAAAATGAGCAGTTCTTC. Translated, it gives CASSLSRWQNEQFF. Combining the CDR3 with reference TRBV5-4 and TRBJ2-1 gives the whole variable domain ETGVTQSPTHLIKTRGQQVTLRCSSQSGHNTVSWYQQALGQGPQFIFQYYREEENGRGNFPPRFSGLQFPNYSSELNVNALELDDSALYLCASSLSRWQNEQFFGPGTRLTVL.